Listed below are T cell receptor beta chains from one sample, sequenced in a study of identical twins. TCRdb fed the 5' RACE reads into MiXCR, producing one record per CDR3 protein. Seen here are 350,000 to 600,000 distinct CDR3 sequences, 14% observed once, and the top ten hold about 0.52%. Another study also made use of these data, one on yellow fever vaccine responses in identical twins.

Sequenced input: CD4+ T cells sorted from blood. The origin of the receptors is a woman between 18 and 30 years old in good health. CDR3s include the opening cysteine and the closing phenylalanine or tryptophan. Fields, in order: V gene, D gene, clone size, J gene, CDR3 DNA, CDR3 protein. D genes are given only for firm matches. Size values are once, few and many counts, or a class for expanded clones, and some rows have none.

v_call: TRBV3-1
d_call: .
clone_size: .
j_call: TRBJ1-2
cdr3_nt: TGTGCCAGCAGCCTGGAGCGGGCACATGGCTACACCTTC
cdr3_aa: CASSLERAHGYTF

v_call: TRBV4-3
d_call: .
clone_size: few
j_call: TRBJ2-3
cdr3_nt: TGCGCCAACACCCATGGGGACGAACACACAGATACGCAGTATTTT
cdr3_aa: CANTHGDEHTDTQYF

v_call: TRBV5-1
d_call: TRBD2
clone_size: few
j_call: TRBJ2-3
cdr3_nt: TGCGCCAGCAGCTTGGTGGTAGCGGGGGGGCACGGTACGCAGTATTTT
cdr3_aa: CASSLVVAGGHGTQYF

v_call: TRBV7-2
d_call: .
clone_size: .
j_call: TRBJ2-7
cdr3_nt: TGTGCCAGCAGCGCCATGGGGGGTCTGAGCTCCTACGAGCAGTACTTC
cdr3_aa: CASSAMGGLSSYEQYF

v_call: TRBV20-1
d_call: .
clone_size: .
j_call: TRBJ2-7
cdr3_nt: TGCAGCGCTCTTATCACGGGGTACGAGCAGTACTTC
cdr3_aa: CSALITGYEQYF

v_call: TRBV12-5
d_call: .
clone_size: .
j_call: TRBJ2-1
cdr3_nt: TGTGCTAGTGGTTTGGTACAAGGCTCCTACAATGAGCAGTTCTTC
cdr3_aa: CASGLVQGSYNEQFF

v_call: TRBV20-1
d_call: .
clone_size: .
j_call: TRBJ2-3
cdr3_nt: TGCAGTGCTAGCGCCACAGATACGCAGTATTTT
cdr3_aa: CSASATDTQYF

v_call: TRBV6-2/TRBV6-3
d_call: TRBD2
clone_size: .
j_call: TRBJ2-2
cdr3_nt: TGTGCCATTGCCTTCCGACGGACTAGCGGACTGAACACCGGGGAGCTGTTTTTT
cdr3_aa: CAIAFRRTSGLNTGELFF

v_call: TRBV7-8
d_call: TRBD2
clone_size: .
j_call: TRBJ2-5
cdr3_nt: TGTGCCAGCAGCTTACGCCAGCGGGGGGCCCCGTACCAAGAGACCCAGTACTTC
cdr3_aa: CASSLRQRGAPYQETQYF

v_call: TRBV11-2
d_call: TRBD2
clone_size: few
j_call: TRBJ2-3
cdr3_nt: TGTGCCAGCAGCCGCAGCGGGAGGGCTTCTAGCACAGATACGCAGTATTTT
cdr3_aa: CASSRSGRASSTDTQYF

v_call: TRBV29-1
d_call: .
clone_size: .
j_call: TRBJ2-5
cdr3_nt: TGCAGCGTGTCATGGGGAGAGACCCAGTACTTC
cdr3_aa: CSVSWGETQYF

v_call: TRBV6-1
d_call: TRBD1
clone_size: .
j_call: TRBJ1-6
cdr3_nt: TGTGCCAGCAGTCGCGGTCAGGGGGCGAATTCACCCCTCCACTTT
cdr3_aa: CASSRGQGANSPLHF

v_call: TRBV6-5
d_call: TRBD1
clone_size: few
j_call: TRBJ2-1
cdr3_nt: TGTGCCAGCAGGTATACCGACAGGGATAATGAGCAGTTCTTC
cdr3_aa: CASRYTDRDNEQFF

v_call: TRBV5-1
d_call: TRBD2
clone_size: few
j_call: TRBJ2-4
cdr3_nt: TGCGCCAGCAGCTTGGCCTGGGGGGGAGCCAAAAACATTCAGTACTTC
cdr3_aa: CASSLAWGGAKNIQYF

v_call: TRBV7-2
d_call: .
clone_size: few
j_call: TRBJ2-2
cdr3_nt: TGTGCCAGCAGCTACCGGACAATCCCTGGCACCGGGGAGCTGTTTTTT
cdr3_aa: CASSYRTIPGTGELFF

v_call: TRBV18
d_call: .
clone_size: few
j_call: TRBJ2-5
cdr3_nt: TGTGCCAGCTCACCACTGGGTCTAGAGACCCAGTACTTC
cdr3_aa: CASSPLGLETQYF

v_call: TRBV12-3/TRBV12-4
d_call: .
clone_size: many
j_call: TRBJ2-7
cdr3_nt: TGTGCCAGCAGTCAGGGGGGTTTTGCGCAGTACTTC
cdr3_aa: CASSQGGFAQYF

v_call: TRBV12-3/TRBV12-4
d_call: .
clone_size: .
j_call: TRBJ2-7
cdr3_nt: TGTGCCAGCAGTTTATCGGGGAGCGTGAACGAGCAGTACTTC
cdr3_aa: CASSLSGSVNEQYF

v_call: TRBV11-2
d_call: TRBD1
clone_size: .
j_call: TRBJ2-5
cdr3_nt: TGTGCCAGCAGCTTATACCGAACCGGGACAGGGGACGAAGAGACCCAGTACTTC
cdr3_aa: CASSLYRTGTGDEETQYF

v_call: TRBV6-2/TRBV6-3
d_call: .
clone_size: few
j_call: TRBJ2-6
cdr3_nt: TGTGCCAGCAGTTACGGAATCTCTGGGGCCAACGTCCTGACTTTC
cdr3_aa: CASSYGISGANVLTF

v_call: TRBV5-1
d_call: TRBD1
clone_size: few
j_call: TRBJ2-1
cdr3_nt: TGCGCCAGCAGCTACGTGACAGGGGGTCTCAATGAGCAGTTCTTC
cdr3_aa: CASSYVTGGLNEQFF

v_call: TRBV7-2
d_call: .
clone_size: .
j_call: TRBJ2-5
cdr3_nt: TGTGCCAGCAGCCCACGGATCAAAGAGACCCAGTACTTC
cdr3_aa: CASSPRIKETQYF

v_call: TRBV6-5
d_call: TRBD1
clone_size: .
j_call: TRBJ2-3
cdr3_nt: TGTGCCAGCAGTTCTCGGCTGATCGGACAGGGGGCCACAGATACGCAGTATTTT
cdr3_aa: CASSSRLIGQGATDTQYF

v_call: TRBV19
d_call: .
clone_size: .
j_call: TRBJ1-5
cdr3_nt: TGTGCCAGTAGTATAGGCGGGGGAACGAATCAGCCCCAGCATTTT
cdr3_aa: CASSIGGGTNQPQHF

v_call: TRBV18
d_call: TRBD2
clone_size: .
j_call: TRBJ2-3
cdr3_nt: TGTGCCAGCTCACCCGCGGGGGGGGCCCGCACAGATACGCAGTATTTT
cdr3_aa: CASSPAGGARTDTQYF

v_call: TRBV2
d_call: .
clone_size: many
j_call: TRBJ2-4
cdr3_nt: TGTGCCAGCGAACGCAGGGCCAAAAACATTCAGTACTTC
cdr3_aa: CASERRAKNIQYF

v_call: TRBV27
d_call: .
clone_size: .
j_call: TRBJ2-7
cdr3_nt: TGTGCCAGCAGTTTATCGGGATTTGGGGGCGAGCAGTACTTC
cdr3_aa: CASSLSGFGGEQYF

v_call: TRBV28
d_call: .
clone_size: .
j_call: TRBJ2-1
cdr3_nt: TGTGCCAGCAGTTTGACAGGAAGAAAGGTCTACAATGAGCAGTTCTTC
cdr3_aa: CASSLTGRKVYNEQFF

v_call: TRBV29-1
d_call: TRBD1
clone_size: few
j_call: TRBJ1-5
cdr3_nt: TGCAGCGTTTCCGGGACAGGGTATCAGCCCCAGCATTTT
cdr3_aa: CSVSGTGYQPQHF

v_call: TRBV6-5
d_call: .
clone_size: .
j_call: TRBJ2-3
cdr3_nt: TGTGCCAGCATAAATTCCTATTTT
cdr3_aa: CASINSYF

v_call: TRBV7-9
d_call: TRBD2
clone_size: .
j_call: TRBJ2-1
cdr3_nt: TGTGCCAGCAGCCATACCGGGACTAGTCCCTACGGTGAGCAGTTCTTC
cdr3_aa: CASSHTGTSPYGEQFF

v_call: TRBV4-2
d_call: TRBD2
clone_size: .
j_call: TRBJ2-3
cdr3_nt: TGTGCCAGCAGCCCCGGGAGGGATGCAGATACGCAGTATTTT
cdr3_aa: CASSPGRDADTQYF

v_call: TRBV6-6
d_call: .
clone_size: few
j_call: TRBJ2-7
cdr3_nt: TGTGCCAGCACCCCGATCTCAGCCCACGAGCAGTACTTC
cdr3_aa: CASTPISAHEQYF

v_call: TRBV9
d_call: TRBD2
clone_size: few
j_call: TRBJ2-1
cdr3_nt: TGTGCCAGCAGCGTAGTATTAGCGGGAGTTAACGAGCAGTTCTTC
cdr3_aa: CASSVVLAGVNEQFF

v_call: TRBV20-1
d_call: .
clone_size: many
j_call: TRBJ2-3
cdr3_nt: TGCAGTGCTCCACTGAATTGGGCCACAGATACGCAGTATTTT
cdr3_aa: CSAPLNWATDTQYF

v_call: TRBV11-2
d_call: .
clone_size: .
j_call: TRBJ2-6
cdr3_nt: TGTGCCAGCAGCTCAAATACACGTTTCTCTGGGGCCAACGTCCTGACTTTC
cdr3_aa: CASSSNTRFSGANVLTF

v_call: TRBV7-8
d_call: .
clone_size: few
j_call: TRBJ2-1
cdr3_nt: TGTGCCAGCAGCTTAGCGGGAGTTGCCCACAATGAGCAGTTCTTC
cdr3_aa: CASSLAGVAHNEQFF

v_call: TRBV12-3/TRBV12-4
d_call: .
clone_size: .
j_call: TRBJ2-4
cdr3_nt: TGTGCCAGCAGTTATGTGGGGGGGCTAGCCAAAAACATTCAGTACTTC
cdr3_aa: CASSYVGGLAKNIQYF

v_call: TRBV28
d_call: .
clone_size: .
j_call: TRBJ2-5
cdr3_nt: TGTGCCACCGGCCAGGGGGGCCGCCAAGAGACCCAGTACTTC
cdr3_aa: CATGQGGRQETQYF

v_call: TRBV5-1
d_call: .
clone_size: .
j_call: TRBJ2-3
cdr3_nt: TGCGCCAGCAGGCGGTCGGGGACCTTCACAGATACGCAGTATTTT
cdr3_aa: CASRRSGTFTDTQYF

v_call: TRBV12-3/TRBV12-4
d_call: TRBD2
clone_size: .
j_call: TRBJ2-3
cdr3_nt: TGTGCCAGCAGTTTAGGGACTAGCGTTATAGATACGCAGTATTTT
cdr3_aa: CASSLGTSVIDTQYF

v_call: TRBV12-3/TRBV12-4
d_call: .
clone_size: many
j_call: TRBJ1-5
cdr3_nt: TGTGCCAGCAGTCCGTCTGCTAATCAGCCCCAGCATTTT
cdr3_aa: CASSPSANQPQHF

v_call: TRBV4-2
d_call: TRBD2
clone_size: few
j_call: TRBJ2-7
cdr3_nt: TGTGCCAGCAGCCCTACTTCCAGCGGGAGTGAATACGAGCAGTACTTC
cdr3_aa: CASSPTSSGSEYEQYF

v_call: TRBV29-1
d_call: .
clone_size: .
j_call: TRBJ1-1
cdr3_nt: TGCAGCGTTGTCAGGGGACGAAACACTGAAGCTTTCTTT
cdr3_aa: CSVVRGRNTEAFF

v_call: TRBV3-1
d_call: .
clone_size: few
j_call: TRBJ1-1
cdr3_nt: TGTGCCAGCAGCCAAGCGGGCCGTAGGGACACTGAAGCTTTCTTT
cdr3_aa: CASSQAGRRDTEAFF

v_call: TRBV11-2
d_call: TRBD2
clone_size: few
j_call: TRBJ2-6
cdr3_nt: TGTGCCAGCAGCTTAGAACTTCTAGCGGGGGGGCTATCAGCCTCTGGGGCCAACGTCCTGACTTTC
cdr3_aa: CASSLELLAGGLSASGANVLTF

v_call: TRBV2
d_call: .
clone_size: .
j_call: TRBJ1-1
cdr3_nt: TGTGCCAGCAGTGAATCTTTAAACACTGAAGCTTTCTTT
cdr3_aa: CASSESLNTEAFF

v_call: TRBV12-3/TRBV12-4
d_call: .
clone_size: .
j_call: TRBJ2-5
cdr3_nt: TGTGCCAGCAGTCCAAACTCACAGCAAGAGACCCAGTACTTC
cdr3_aa: CASSPNSQQETQYF

v_call: TRBV6-2/TRBV6-3
d_call: .
clone_size: few
j_call: TRBJ1-1
cdr3_nt: TGTGCCAGCAGTTACGGGGGCAACCTGAACACTGAAGCTTTCTTT
cdr3_aa: CASSYGGNLNTEAFF

v_call: TRBV12-3/TRBV12-4
d_call: .
clone_size: few
j_call: TRBJ2-1
cdr3_nt: TGTGCCAGTGGGACTTGGGGCGACAGGGACAGAGAGCAGTTCTTC
cdr3_aa: CASGTWGDRDREQFF

v_call: TRBV24-1
d_call: TRBD2
clone_size: .
j_call: TRBJ2-7
cdr3_nt: TGTGCCACCAGCCGGGAGGGCCCTAGCGAGCAGTACTTC
cdr3_aa: CATSREGPSEQYF

v_call: TRBV20-1
d_call: .
clone_size: .
j_call: TRBJ2-7
cdr3_nt: TGCAGTGCTAATCTCTATGGCGGACTTTCCTACGAGCAGTACTTC
cdr3_aa: CSANLYGGLSYEQYF

v_call: TRBV12-3/TRBV12-4
d_call: .
clone_size: many
j_call: TRBJ2-7
cdr3_nt: TGTGCCAGCAGTGCTTACCTCTTTGGACTCTCCTACGAGCAGTACTTC
cdr3_aa: CASSAYLFGLSYEQYF

v_call: TRBV15
d_call: TRBD2
clone_size: few
j_call: TRBJ2-1
cdr3_nt: TGTGCCACCAGCAGAGATGGGGCTAGCGGGGATAATGAGCAGTTCTTC
cdr3_aa: CATSRDGASGDNEQFF